The sequence of this TCR beta chain was determined in a study of cytomegalovirus exposure and HLA in healthy donors. The junction had 3 bases not matched to a gene; V was cut back by 6 bases and J by 1 base. Germline assignment: CDR1 SGHTA and CDR2 FQGTGA. This CDR3 spans 15 amino acids. Study conclusions and caveats: A subsequent analysis found that TCR clusters from the first cohort also tended to co-occur in the approximately 130 validation repertoires, with approximately 95% of cluster scores above 0. The authors enumerated over 150 TCR beta chains as linked to cytomegalovirus.

About this clone itself: Antigen specificity is unknown.

The table came from immunoSEQ multiplex PCR; TCRdb's copy has only in-frame clones and leaves some out. The data show roughly 64,000 clones, 85% to 95% seen once. The donors were in the roughly 130-subject validation cohort, distinct from the approximately 670-subject first cohort. The chain couples TRBV7-3 to TRBJ2-2, with 9 bases aligning to TRBD1. Sequencing was carried out using PBMCs. This TCR was sampled from a woman aged 18-29 years in good health and CMV-seropositive. The DNA for the CDR3 is TGTGCCAGCAGTTCGACAGGGGGGAACACCGGGGAGCTGTTTTTT. This translates into CASSSTGGNTGELFF.